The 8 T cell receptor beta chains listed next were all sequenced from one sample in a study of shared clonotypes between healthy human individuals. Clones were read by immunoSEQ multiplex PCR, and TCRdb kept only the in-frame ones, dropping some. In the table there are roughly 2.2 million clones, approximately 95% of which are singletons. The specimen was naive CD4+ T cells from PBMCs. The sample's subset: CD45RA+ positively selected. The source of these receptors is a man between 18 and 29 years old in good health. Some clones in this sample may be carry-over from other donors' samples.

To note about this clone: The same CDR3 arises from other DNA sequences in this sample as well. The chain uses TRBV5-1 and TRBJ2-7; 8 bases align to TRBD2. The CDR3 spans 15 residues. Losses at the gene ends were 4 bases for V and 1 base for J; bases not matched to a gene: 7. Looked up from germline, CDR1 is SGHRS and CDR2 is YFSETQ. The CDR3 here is CASSLGLAGSYEQYF. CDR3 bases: TGCGCCAGCAGCCTTGGACTAGCCGGATCCTACGAGCAGTACTTC.

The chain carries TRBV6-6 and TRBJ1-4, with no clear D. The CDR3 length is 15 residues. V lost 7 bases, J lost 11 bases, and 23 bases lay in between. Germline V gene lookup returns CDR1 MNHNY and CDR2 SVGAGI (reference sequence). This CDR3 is CASTNGPGRIEKLFF. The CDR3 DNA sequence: TGTGCCAGCACCAACGGCCCGGGGAGGATAGAGAAACTGTTTTTT.

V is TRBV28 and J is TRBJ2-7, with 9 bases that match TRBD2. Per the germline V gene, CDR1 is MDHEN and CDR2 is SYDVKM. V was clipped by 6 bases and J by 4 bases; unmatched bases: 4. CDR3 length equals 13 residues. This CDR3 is CASRTSGGYEQYF. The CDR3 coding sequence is TGTGCCAGCAGGACTAGCGGAGGTTACGAGCAGTACTTC. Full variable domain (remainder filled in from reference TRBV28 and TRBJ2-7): DVKVTQSSRYLVKRTGEKVFLECVQDMDHENMFWYRQDPGLGLRLIYFSYDVKMKEKGDIPEGYSVSREKKERFSLILESASTNQTSMYLCASRTSGGYEQYFGPGTRLTVT.

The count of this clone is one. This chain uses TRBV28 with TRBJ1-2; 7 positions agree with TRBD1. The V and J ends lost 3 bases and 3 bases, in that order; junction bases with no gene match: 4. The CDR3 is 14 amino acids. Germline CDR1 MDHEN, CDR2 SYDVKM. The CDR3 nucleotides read TGTGCCAGCAGTTTCCTAGACAGGGACTATGGCTACACCTTC. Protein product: CASSFLDRDYGYTF.

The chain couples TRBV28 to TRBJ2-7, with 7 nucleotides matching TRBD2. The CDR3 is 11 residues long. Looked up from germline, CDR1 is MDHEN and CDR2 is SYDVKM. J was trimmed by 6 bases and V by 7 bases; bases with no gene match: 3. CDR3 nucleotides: TGTGCCAGCACCCAGCGGGGCGAGCAGTACTTC. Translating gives CASTQRGEQYF.

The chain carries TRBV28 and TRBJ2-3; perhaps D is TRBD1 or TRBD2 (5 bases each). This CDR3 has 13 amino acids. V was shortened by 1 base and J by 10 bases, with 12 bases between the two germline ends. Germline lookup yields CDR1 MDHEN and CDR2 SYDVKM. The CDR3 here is CASSLSRGLAQYF. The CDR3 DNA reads TGTGCCAGCAGTTTATCCCGGGGCTTGGCGCAGTATTTT.

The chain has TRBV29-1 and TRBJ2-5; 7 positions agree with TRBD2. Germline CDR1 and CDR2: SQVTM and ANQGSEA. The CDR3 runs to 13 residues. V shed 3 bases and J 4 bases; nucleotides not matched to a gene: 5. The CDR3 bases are TGCAGCGTTGACGGGGGGATAGGAGAGACCCAGTACTTC. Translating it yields CSVDGGIGETQYF. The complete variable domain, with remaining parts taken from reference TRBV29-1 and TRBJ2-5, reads SAVISQKPSRDICQRGTSLTIQCQVDSQVTMMFWYRQQPGQSLTLIATANQGSEATYESGFVIDKFPISRPNLTFSTLTVSNMSPEDSSIYLCSVDGGIGETQYFGPGTRLLVL.

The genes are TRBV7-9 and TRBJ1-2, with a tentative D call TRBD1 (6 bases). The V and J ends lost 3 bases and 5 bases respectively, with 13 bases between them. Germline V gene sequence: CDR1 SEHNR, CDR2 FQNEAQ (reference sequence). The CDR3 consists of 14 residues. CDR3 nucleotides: TGTGCCAGCAGCTTTTATACCAGGGGATATGGCTACACCTTC. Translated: CASSFYTRGYGYTF.